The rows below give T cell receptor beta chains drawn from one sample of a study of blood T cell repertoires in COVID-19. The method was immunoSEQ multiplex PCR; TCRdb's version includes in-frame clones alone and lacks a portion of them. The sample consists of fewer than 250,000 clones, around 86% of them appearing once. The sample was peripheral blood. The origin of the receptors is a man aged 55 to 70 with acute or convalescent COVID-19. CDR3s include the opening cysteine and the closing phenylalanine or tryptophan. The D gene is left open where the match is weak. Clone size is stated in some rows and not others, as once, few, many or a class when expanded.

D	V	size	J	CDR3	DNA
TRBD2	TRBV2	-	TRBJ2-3	CASTASGGAGDTQYF	TGTGCCAGCACGGCTAGCGGGGGGGCAGGAGATACGCAGTATTTT
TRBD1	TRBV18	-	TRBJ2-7	CASSPRGQGAYEQYF	TGTGCCAGCTCACCACGTGGACAGGGGGCCTACGAGCAGTACTTC
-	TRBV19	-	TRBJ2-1	CASSIPGRANEQFF	TGTGCCAGTAGTATACCGGGCAGGGCCAATGAGCAGTTCTTC
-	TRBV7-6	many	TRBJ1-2	CASSSHLTGLTNYGYTF	TGTGCCAGCAGCTCACACTTGACAGGCTTGACTAACTATGGCTACACCTTC
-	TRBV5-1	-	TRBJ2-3	CASSLGGRGDTQYF	TGCGCCAGCAGCTTGGGGGGAAGGGGAGATACGCAGTATTTT
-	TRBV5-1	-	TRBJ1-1	CASSLVVNTEAFF	TGCGCCAGCAGCTTGGTAGTGAACACTGAAGCTTTCTTT
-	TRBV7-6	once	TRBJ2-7	CASSLMGQEGDEQYF	TGTGCCAGCAGCTTAATGGGGCAGGAGGGAGACGAGCAGTACTTC
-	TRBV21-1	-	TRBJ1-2	CASSPRGTGSYGYTF	TGTGCCAGCAGCCCCCGTGGGACAGGGTCCTATGGCTACACCTTC
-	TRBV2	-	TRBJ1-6	CASSAHPGSYKLSSYNSPLHF	TGTGCCAGCAGTGCCCATCCGGGATCATATAAGCTAAGCTCCTATAATTCACCCCTCCACTTT
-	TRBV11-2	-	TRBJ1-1	CASSPVRPGPEAFF	TGTGCCAGCAGCCCAGTTCGCCCAGGCCCTGAAGCTTTCTTT
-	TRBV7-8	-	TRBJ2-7	CASNRQQTYEQYF	TGTGCCAGCAACAGACAGCAAACCTACGAGCAGTACTTC
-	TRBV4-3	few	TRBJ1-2	CASSQDSGYGYTF	TGCGCCAGCAGCCAAGATTCGGGCTATGGCTACACCTTC
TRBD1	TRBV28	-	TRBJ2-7	CASSLKRTGNLYEQYF	TGTGCCAGCAGTTTAAAACGGACAGGGAATCTGTACGAGCAGTACTTC
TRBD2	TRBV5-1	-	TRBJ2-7	CASSFSSGVVYEQYF	TGCGCCAGCAGCTTCTCTAGCGGAGTCGTCTACGAGCAGTACTTC
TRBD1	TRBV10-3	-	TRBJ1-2	CAIRSGQGNYGYTF	TGTGCCATCAGGTCGGGACAGGGGAACTATGGCTACACCTTC
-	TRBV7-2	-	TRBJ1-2	CASSLVAGEGYGYTF	TGTGCCAGCTCATTAGTCGCGGGAGAGGGCTATGGCTACACCTTC
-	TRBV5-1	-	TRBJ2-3	CASSGGIRDTDTQYF	TGCGCCAGCAGCGGGGGCATCCGAGACACAGATACGCAGTATTTT
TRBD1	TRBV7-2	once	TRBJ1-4	CASSSGTGTDLSEKLFF	TGTGCCAGCAGTTCCGGGACAGGGACGGATTTGAGCGAAAAACTGTTTTTT
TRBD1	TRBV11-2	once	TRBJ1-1	CASSRLQDRGNTEAFF	TGTGCCAGCAGCCGACTCCAGGACAGGGGGAACACTGAAGCTTTCTTT
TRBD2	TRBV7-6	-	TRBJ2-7	CASSLVAGGTYEQYF	TGTGCCAGCAGCTTAGTGGCGGGGGGGACCTACGAGCAGTACTTC
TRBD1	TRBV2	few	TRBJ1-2	CASERGGGGGYGYTF	TGTGCCAGCGAGCGTGGAGGGGGCGGAGGGTATGGCTACACCTTC
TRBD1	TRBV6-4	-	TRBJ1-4	CASSDPGQGRGPNEKLFF	TGTGCCAGCAGTGACCCGGGACAGGGGAGGGGTCCTAATGAAAAACTGTTTTTT
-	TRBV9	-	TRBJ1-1	CASSTDLRNTEAFF	TGTGCCAGCAGCACCGACTTGCGGAACACTGAAGCTTTCTTT
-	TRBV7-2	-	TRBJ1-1	CASSSLIRTEAFF	TGTGCCAGCAGCTCCCTTATCCGGACTGAAGCTTTCTTT
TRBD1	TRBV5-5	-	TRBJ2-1	CASSLATGQGNNEQFF	TGTGCCAGCAGCTTGGCCACGGGACAGGGGAACAATGAGCAGTTCTTC
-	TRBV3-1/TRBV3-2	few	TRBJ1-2	CASSHDSVGYTF	TGTGCCAGCAGCCACGACAGTGTTGGCTACACCTTC
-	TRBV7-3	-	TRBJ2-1	CASSLEVSPYNEQFF	TGTGCCAGCAGCCTCGAGGTCTCACCCTACAATGAGCAGTTCTTC
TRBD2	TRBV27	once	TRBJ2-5	CASSPDRWGLAEGTQYF	TGTGCCAGCAGTCCCGATCGGTGGGGACTAGCAGAAGGGACCCAGTACTTC
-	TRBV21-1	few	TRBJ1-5	CASGEDPQHF	TGTGCCAGTGGGGAGGATCCCCAGCATTTT
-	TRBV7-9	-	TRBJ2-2	CASSLQGTSNTGELFF	TGTGCCAGCAGCCTACAGGGGACTTCGAACACCGGGGAGCTGTTTTTT
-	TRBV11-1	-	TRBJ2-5	CASSLVASQETQYF	TGTGCCAGCAGCTTAGTCGCCAGCCAAGAGACCCAGTACTTC
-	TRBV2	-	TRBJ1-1	CASIRETNTEAFF	TGTGCCAGCATCCGGGAAACTAACACTGAAGCTTTCTTT
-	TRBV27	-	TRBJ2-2	CASSLPIQGTNTGELFF	TGTGCCAGCAGTTTACCAATACAGGGGACTAACACCGGGGAGCTGTTTTTT
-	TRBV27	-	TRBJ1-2	CASRSGGGAYGYTF	TGTGCCAGCAGGTCGGGCGGGGGGGCCTATGGCTACACCTTC
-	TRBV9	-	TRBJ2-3	CASSVAYTDTQYF	TGTGCCAGCAGCGTAGCCTACACAGATACGCAGTATTTT
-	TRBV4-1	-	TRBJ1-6	CASSQAGQTNSPLHF	TGCGCCAGCAGCCAAGCCGGACAGACGAATTCACCCCTCCACTTT
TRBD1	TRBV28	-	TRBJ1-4	CASSLFTGVGDEKLFF	TGTGCCAGCAGTTTGTTCACAGGGGTGGGTGATGAAAAACTGTTTTTT